This T cell receptor (beta chain) was documented in a study of T cell clones after liver transplantation. TCRdb's copy holds only in-frame clones and misses some; the assay was immunoSEQ multiplex PCR. The table lists around 60,000 clones, about two thirds of them singletons, with approximately 15% in the top ten. This CDR3 region has 15 residues. CDR1 is ENHRY, CDR2 SYGVKD, per germline. V was clipped by 10 bases and J by 1 base; unmatched bases: 3. This chain connects TRBV10-3 to TRBJ1-6; 11 nucleotides agree with TRBD1. Source: CD4+ T cells from blood, taken before liver transplant. This receptor was identified in a human donor who received a liver transplant. The CDR3 DNA sequence: TGTGCCACCGGGACAGGGGGATCCTATAATTCACCCCTCCACTTT. Translation: CATGTGGSYNSPLHF.